Below, 32 T cell receptor beta chains from the same sample are listed, as sequenced in a study of blood T cell repertoires in COVID-19. The repertoire was sequenced with immunoSEQ multiplex PCR; TCRdb's copy has only in-frame clones and lacks some. The table records 240,000 or so clones, 88% of them present only once. Source material: peripheral blood. The receptors were gathered from a woman aged 25 to 39 with acute or convalescent COVID-19.

This chain joins TRBV7-2 and TRBJ2-2; 7 bases line up with TRBD2. This CDR3 contains 14 residues. V trimming: 2 bases; J trimming: 6 bases; junction bases outside the gene matches: 3. Germline V CDR1 and CDR2: SGHTA, FQGNSA. Here the CDR3 reads CASSLFGGAGELFF. CDR3 nucleotides: TGTGCCAGCAGCTTATTTGGGGGGGCCGGGGAGCTGTTTTTT.

The chain joins TRBV20-1 to TRBJ1-5; D may be TRBD1 (6 bases). This CDR3 is 14 amino acids long. Trimming cost V 3 bases and J 6 bases, with 15 bases left between them. Germline CDR1 DFQATT, CDR2 SNEGSKA (reference sequence). CDR3 DNA sequence: TGCAGTGCTAGTAGTGGACAGTCCATTCAGCCCCAGCATTTT. Amino acids: CSASSGQSIQPQHF.

The CDR3 DNA is TGTGCCAGCTCACCACAGGGGGGGAGCTGGGGCGAGCAGTACTTC. It yields the protein CASSPQGGSWGEQYF. The gene calls are TRBV18 and TRBJ2-7; possibly TRBD2 for D (7 bases). CDR3 length: 15 amino acids. V shed 1 base and J shed 6 bases, with 16 bases lying between them. CDR1 and CDR2 from the germline V gene are KGHSH and LQKENI.

The chain links TRBV5-5 to TRBJ2-1; 10 bases fit TRBD1. Germline V lookup: CDR1 SGHKS, CDR2 YYEKEE (reference sequence). CDR3 size: 15 residues. With V trimmed by 4 bases and J by 6 bases, 7 bases remained unmatched. CDR3 loop: CASSRPGQGFNEQFF. CDR3 DNA sequence: TGTGCCAGCAGCAGACCGGGACAGGGGTTCAATGAGCAGTTCTTC.

This chain uses TRBV5-8 with TRBJ2-1; possibly TRBD2 for D (6 bases). V lost 5 bases, J lost 0 bases, and 18 bases lay in between. The CDR3 extends over 17 amino acids. From germline, CDR1 is SGHTS and CDR2 YDEGEE. CDR3 loop: CASRYYRGDFSYNEQFF. CDR3 DNA: TGTGCCAGCAGGTATTATCGCGGGGATTTCTCCTACAATGAGCAGTTCTTC.

This chain links TRBV11-3 with TRBJ2-1, with 12 bases matching TRBD2. The CDR3 has 17 amino acids. The V and J ends lost 2 bases and 2 bases, in that order; junction bases with no gene match: 4. Germline V CDR1 and CDR2: SGHNT, YENEEA. CDR3 nucleotide sequence: TGTGCCAGCAGCTTAACCCTAGCGGGAGGGACCTACAATGAGCAGTTCTTC. Amino acids: CASSLTLAGGTYNEQFF.

The chain links TRBV29-1 to TRBJ2-1; 7 nucleotides agree with TRBD2. The ends lost 3 bases at V and 0 bases at J; junction bases unmatched: 20. Germline V gene data show CDR1 as SQVTM and CDR2 as ANQGSEA. The CDR3 totals 20 residues. This CDR3 is CSVEVPGTTTFGGSYNEQFF. In nucleotides, the CDR3 is TGCAGCGTTGAGGTACCCGGGACTACCACCTTTGGGGGCTCCTACAATGAGCAGTTCTTC.

The rearrangement links TRBV11-3 to TRBJ2-3; no definite D call. CDR1 is SGHNT and CDR2 is YENEEA in the germline V gene. V was pared by 5 bases and J by 5 bases, with 11 bases between. This CDR3 region has 13 residues. The CDR3 bases are TGTGCCAGCAGCCCCTACCTAGGAGATACGCAGTATTTT. Amino acids: CASSPYLGDTQYF.

The chain employs TRBV19 and TRBJ2-1; 9 bases are shared with TRBD2. This CDR3 is 16 amino acids long. The germline gives CDR1 LNHDA, CDR2 SQIVND (reference sequence). V was clipped by 7 bases and J by 7 bases; unmatched bases: 14. CDR3 sequence reads: CASKSRVAGEGNEQFF. CDR3 in DNA: TGTGCCAGTAAGTCAAGAGTAGCGGGAGAGGGAAATGAGCAGTTCTTC.

This chain joins TRBV7-2 and TRBJ1-2; 9 bases line up with TRBD1. After removal of 4 bases from V and 4 bases from J, the junction contained 13 bases not matched to a gene. The length of the CDR3 is 17 residues. Germline CDR1 SGHTA, CDR2 FQGNSA. CDR3 in amino acids: CASSSQGGGTGFYGYTF. The CDR3 DNA reads as TGTGCCAGCAGCTCCCAAGGTGGGGGGACAGGGTTCTATGGCTACACCTTC.

This clone was seen once. The chain employs TRBV7-9 and TRBJ2-1; 11 bases map to TRBD2. The V gene end was trimmed by 5 bases and the J gene end by 9 bases; junction bases not matched to a gene: 9. CDR1 SEHNR and CDR2 FQNEAQ come from the germline V gene (reference sequence). This CDR3 has 15 residues. Here the CDR3 reads CASSLIAGGPSEQFF. The CDR3 DNA is TGTGCCAGCAGCCTTATAGCGGGAGGGCCGAGTGAGCAGTTCTTC.

This clone was seen just once. The CDR3 sequence: CASSLGTGRWATDTQYF. The DNA for the CDR3 is TGTGCCAGCAGTTTAGGGACAGGGAGGTGGGCCACAGATACGCAGTATTTT. This sequence joins TRBV27 and TRBJ2-3; 9 bases agree with TRBD1. J lost 2 bases, V lost 2 bases, and 8 bases had no gene match. CDR1 and CDR2 (germline): MNHEY, SMNVEV (reference sequence). This CDR3 is 17 amino acids long.

The rearrangement joins TRBV9 to TRBJ2-7; 9 nucleotides agree with TRBD1. The CDR3 spans 15 residues. Unmatched junction bases numbered 7, after V lost 0 bases and J lost 6 bases. CDR1 SGDLS and CDR2 YYNGEE come from the germline V gene. The CDR3 DNA sequence: TGTGCCAGCAGCGTAGCTCACGGGACAGGGTCCGAGCAGTACTTC. Its protein is CASSVAHGTGSEQYF.

V is TRBV5-6 and J is TRBJ2-1; 12 bases line up with TRBD2. The V and J ends lost 4 bases and 2 bases, in that order; junction bases with no gene match: 10. Germline V gives CDR1 SGHDT, CDR2 YYEEEE. The CDR3 runs 18 residues. The CDR3, as DNA: TGTGCCAGCAGCGCAGGACTAGCGGGAAATACCGCCTACAATGAGCAGTTCTTC. It specifies CASSAGLAGNTAYNEQFF.

The chain is built from TRBV3-1 (or the pseudogene TRBV3-2) and TRBJ1-4; a possible D gene is TRBD1 (5 bases). Trimming took 0 bases from V and 7 from J, leaving 12 bases between them. From germline, CDR1 is LGHDT and CDR2 YNNKEL (reference sequence). The CDR3 has 15 amino acids. Written as DNA, the CDR3 is TGTGCCAGCAGCCAAGACACAGGTGCCCGTGAAAAACTGTTTTTT. Protein sequence: CASSQDTGAREKLFF.

The chain links TRBV27 to TRBJ2-1; the match to TRBD2 covers 8 bases. The CDR3 has 17 residues. Germline V gives CDR1 MNHEY, CDR2 SMNVEV (reference sequence). The V segment lost 3 bases and the J segment 4 bases; nucleotides outside the gene matches: 11. This CDR3 reads CASSFLSVGREYNEQFF. CDR3 coding DNA: TGTGCCAGCAGTTTTCTCAGCGTCGGGAGGGAATACAATGAGCAGTTCTTC.

This sequence joins TRBV6-1 and TRBJ2-1; 8 bases match TRBD2. Germline V gene data show CDR1 as MNHNS and CDR2 as SASEGT. The CDR3 has 16 residues. V dropped 4 bases and J dropped 10; count of bases not matched to a gene: 15. CDR3 coding DNA: TGTGCCAGCAGTGTGGCCTTGGTGATAGCGGGATGGGAGCAGTTCTTC. Encoded protein: CASSVALVIAGWEQFF.

The table lists this clone with a count of one. Here the CDR3 reads CASSSHTQGMGNEQYF. CDR3 sequence (DNA): TGCGCCAGCAGCAGCCATACACAGGGAATGGGGAACGAGCAGTACTTC. The rearrangement links TRBV5-1 to TRBJ2-7; the D gene is possibly TRBD1 (6 bases). V lost 4 bases and J lost 5, with 22 bases in between. Germline V CDR1 and CDR2: SGHRS, YFSETQ. This CDR3 is built from 16 residues.

The chain couples TRBV6-1 to TRBJ2-3; a weak D match, TRBD1 (6 bases). Germline V gene sequence: CDR1 MNHNS, CDR2 SASEGT. Trimming took 4 bases from V and 0 from J, leaving 14 bases between them. CDR3 length: 16 amino acids. CDR3: CASSVRDTSSTDTQYF. The DNA of the CDR3 is TGTGCCAGCAGTGTCCGGGACACCAGTAGCACAGATACGCAGTATTTT.

The rearrangement links TRBV5-6 to TRBJ2-7; maybe TRBD1 (6 bases). This CDR3 has 15 amino acids. Germline CDR1 SGHDT, CDR2 YYEEEE. The V gene lost 0 bases and the J gene lost 7 bases, with 17 bases spanning the gap. CDR3 DNA: TGTGCCAGCAGCTTGGCCCCGGCAGGGGCCGGAGAGCAGTACTTC. Translating it yields CASSLAPAGAGEQYF.

V and J are TRBV11-2 and TRBJ2-1; 11 nucleotides line up with TRBD2. Trimming cost V 0 bases and J 6 bases; bases outside gene matches: 4. The CDR3 covers 16 residues. Germline assignment: CDR1 SGHAT and CDR2 FQNNGV. CDR3: CASSLDRGLAANEQFF. The DNA of the CDR3 is TGTGCCAGCAGCTTAGACAGGGGACTAGCGGCCAATGAGCAGTTCTTC.

This clone was picked up one time. This sequence joins TRBV19 and TRBJ2-3, with 11 bases fitting TRBD2. The germline CDR1 and CDR2 sequences are LNHDA and SQIVND (reference sequence). The CDR3 consists of 16 residues. V lost 6 bases to trimming and J lost 2 bases; unmatched junction nucleotides: 7. CDR3 sequence: CASSETGLAVTDTQYF. The CDR3 DNA follows: TGTGCCAGTAGCGAAACGGGACTAGCGGTCACAGATACGCAGTATTTT. Complete variable domain (other parts from reference TRBV19 and TRBJ2-3): DGGITQSPKYLFRKEGQNVTLSCEQNLNHDAMYWYRQDPGQGLRLIYYSQIVNDFQKGDIAEGYSVSREKKESFPLTVTSAQKNPTAFYLCASSETGLAVTDTQYFGPGTRLTVL.

The V call is TRBV12-2, the J call TRBJ1-4. TRBV12-2 counts as a pseudogene. The CDR3 contains 12 residues. The CDR3 DNA reads as TGTGCAAGTCGCCGCCGGGTTGAAAAACTGTTTTTT. Its protein is CASRRRVEKLFF.

J is TRBJ2-3 and V is TRBV7-2; 10 bases match TRBD1. This CDR3 contains 15 residues. J lost 1 base, V lost 4 bases, and 2 bases had no gene match. Per the germline V gene, CDR1 is SGHTA and CDR2 is FQGNSA. The CDR3 DNA reads as TGTGCCAGCAGCTCAGGACAGGGGGGCACAGATACGCAGTATTTT. It encodes CASSSGQGGTDTQYF.

The chain recombines TRBV7-9 with TRBJ1-1; TRBD1 is a possible D gene (6 bases). This CDR3 is built from 13 residues. Trimming left V 1 base short and J 8 bases short, with 11 bases between. Germline V lookup: CDR1 SEHNR, CDR2 FQNEAQ (reference sequence). The CDR3 DNA reads TGTGCCAGCAGCTTAGGAACAGGGAACGAAGCTTTCTTT. The encoded protein is CASSLGTGNEAFF.

The chain recombines TRBV27 with TRBJ2-7; 8 bases map to TRBD1. Trimming removed 5 bases from V and 2 bases from J; junction bases left unmatched: 5. The length of the CDR3 is 14 residues. Looked up from germline, CDR1 is MNHEY and CDR2 is SMNVEV (reference sequence). DNA of the CDR3: TGTGCCAGCAGTCTACTGGGACAGGCCTACGAGCAGTACTTC. Translating gives CASSLLGQAYEQYF.

The chain recombines TRBV18 with TRBJ1-2, with 8 bases lining up with TRBD1. The germline V gene has CDR1 KGHSH and CDR2 LQKENI. V dropped 3 bases and J dropped 4; count of bases not matched to a gene: 10. The CDR3 runs to 16 residues. Here the CDR3 reads CASSPGLDRAPYGYTF. The CDR3 DNA reads as TGTGCCAGCTCACCTGGGCTGGACAGGGCTCCCTATGGCTACACCTTC.

This rearrangement joins TRBV2 to TRBJ1-2; the D gene is possibly TRBD1 (6 bases). V lost 7 bases to trimming and J lost 0 bases, with 12 bases between them. The CDR3 covers 14 residues. Per germline, CDR1 SNHLY and CDR2 FYNNEI. CDR3 bases: TGTGCCAGCATCCGGGACACTACTAACTATGGCTACACCTTC. This translates into CASIRDTTNYGYTF.

V and J are TRBV7-9 and TRBJ2-7, with D perhaps matching TRBD2 (5 bases). CDR3 size: 13 residues. V gave up 5 bases and J gave up 5 bases, with 13 bases separating them. Per germline, CDR1 SEHNR and CDR2 FQNEAQ (reference sequence). CDR3: CASSPSTIDEQYF. The CDR3 DNA reads as TGTGCCAGCAGCCCTAGCACCATCGACGAGCAGTACTTC.

The V and J genes are TRBV5-1 and TRBJ2-3; D remains unclear. The CDR3 runs 12 residues. In germline, CDR1 is SGHRS, CDR2 YFSETQ. V was cut by 6 bases and J by 0 bases, with 5 bases left in between. CDR3 protein: CASTGSTDTQYF. CDR3 sequence (DNA): TGCGCCAGCACCGGGAGCACAGATACGCAGTATTTT.

J is TRBJ1-5 and V is TRBV5-4; TRBD1 matches at 8 bases. Germline V gives CDR1 SGHNT, CDR2 YYREEE (reference sequence). The CDR3 length is 16 residues. V dropped 5 bases and J dropped 2; count of bases not matched to a gene: 9. CDR3 sequence (DNA): TGTGCCAGCAGACGACCAGGGGGCAGCTGCAATCAGCCCCAGCATTTT. It codes for CASRRPGGSCNQPQHF.

This clone was seen a few times. The chain recombines TRBV7-9 with TRBJ1-1, with D perhaps matching TRBD1 (5 bases). This CDR3 comprises 14 residues. Per the germline V gene, CDR1 is SEHNR and CDR2 is FQNEAQ (reference sequence). Trimming took off 0 bases at V and 2 bases at J, with 7 bases between the two ends. The CDR3 reads CASSLAQVNTEAFF. The CDR3 nucleotides are TGTGCCAGCAGCTTAGCACAGGTCAACACTGAAGCTTTCTTT.